A single sample gave rise to the 17 T cell receptor beta chains below, sequenced in a study of cytomegalovirus exposure and HLA in healthy donors. Primers for the PCR totalled 60 Vbeta and 13 Jbeta. This table comes from immunoSEQ multiplex PCR, and its TCRdb copy is limited to in-frame clones, with some not included. The repertoire consists of about 160,000 clones, with about 80% occurring once and the leading ten covering approximately 8.7%. Material for sequencing was PBMCs. These receptor sequences come from a man between 18 and 35 years old in good health and CMV-seropositive.

This rearrangement joins TRBV9 to TRBJ2-7; 10 bases are shared with TRBD1. CDR1 is SGDLS, CDR2 YYNGEE, per germline. The CDR3 extends over 15 amino acids. The V segment lost 0 bases and the J segment 2 bases; nucleotides outside the gene matches: 2. In DNA form, the CDR3 reads TGTGCCAGCAGCGTAGGCGGGACAGGGGCCTACGAGCAGTACTTC. Translation: CASSVGGTGAYEQYF.

The chain combines TRBV7-3 with TRBJ1-6, with D tentatively TRBD1 (6 bases). This CDR3 has 14 residues. The germline V and J ends were trimmed by 5 bases and 7 bases, with 12 bases remaining between them. Germline loops: CDR1 SGHTA, CDR2 FQGTGA. The CDR3, as DNA: TGTGCCAGCAGCATCCAGGGGAGCAATTCACCCCTCCACTTT. It encodes CASSIQGSNSPLHF.

V is TRBV2 and J is TRBJ2-5; 9 positions match TRBD1. The CDR3 length is 17 residues. CDR1 and CDR2 (germline): SNHLY, FYNNEI. Trimming cost V 1 base and J 0 bases; bases outside gene matches: 6. DNA for the CDR3: TGTGCCAGCAGTGAAGGGGGACAGGGACCGTACCAAGAGACCCAGTACTTC. It specifies CASSEGGQGPYQETQYF.

For this clone: The junction and the germline gene differ at one end; a read error may be behind it. J is TRBJ2-5 and V is TRBV19, with 10 bases matching TRBD1. The V gene's germline CDR1 is LNHDA and CDR2 SQIVND (reference sequence). The CDR3 totals 15 residues. The chain's CDR3 is CASSLDRGLQETQYF. CDR3 bases: TGTGCCAGTAGTCTAGACAGGGGGCTTCAAGAGACCCAGTACTTC.

V usage is TRBV18 and J usage is TRBJ1-2, with unresolved D. The V gene lost 3 bases and the J gene lost 0 bases, with 14 bases spanning the gap. Germline V CDR1 and CDR2: KGHSH, LQKENI. The CDR3 covers 16 residues. The CDR3: CASSPNHVSTNYGYTF. The CDR3 nucleotides are TGTGCCAGCTCACCGAACCACGTCTCTACTAACTATGGCTACACCTTC.

This chain connects TRBV7-3 to TRBJ1-1, with TRBD1 as a possible D gene (6 bases). The CDR3 totals 13 residues. Germline values: CDR1 SGHTA, CDR2 FQGTGA. V was trimmed by 2 bases and J by 7 bases, leaving 11 bases between them. In DNA, the CDR3 is TGTGCCAGCAGCTTAGTACAGGGAAGTGAAGCTTTCTTT. It translates to CASSLVQGSEAFF.

The genes are TRBV7-2 and TRBJ1-4; 7 bases are a match to TRBD1. The CDR3 spans 16 residues. Looked up from germline, CDR1 is SGHTA and CDR2 is FQGNSA. J was trimmed by 3 bases and V by 1 base; bases with no gene match: 5. CDR3 region: CASSLVIGQANEKLFF. The CDR3 DNA reads as TGTGCCAGCAGCTTAGTGATTGGACAGGCTAATGAAAAACTGTTTTTT.

V is TRBV25-1 and J is TRBJ2-1; 9 bases map to TRBD2. CDR1 is MGHDK, CDR2 SYGVNS, per germline. This CDR3 spans 16 amino acids. The trim removed 7 bases at V and 2 bases at J, leaving 9 bases unmatched. CDR3 coding DNA: TGTGCCAGCACCCAGACCGGACTAGCGACCTACAATGAGCAGTTCTTC. Its translation is CASTQTGLATYNEQFF.

V is TRBV13 and J is TRBJ2-7, with D possibly being TRBD1 (6 bases). The CDR3 has 16 residues. The V end was cut by 1 base, the J end by 2 bases, with 15 bases between. CDR1 PRHDT and CDR2 FYEKMQ come from the germline V gene (reference sequence). This chain's CDR3 is CASSLVRRDNTYEQYF. The CDR3 bases are TGTGCCAGCAGCTTAGTGCGCAGGGACAATACCTACGAGCAGTACTTC.

This chain uses TRBV27 with TRBJ2-1, with 8 bases lining up with TRBD2. V lost 7 bases to trimming and J lost 8 bases; unmatched junction nucleotides: 10. Per germline, CDR1 MNHEY and CDR2 SMNVEV (reference sequence). This CDR3 is built from 14 residues. CDR3 DNA sequence: TGTGCCAGCACTCGGAGCGGGAGTACCGATGAGCAGTTCTTC. This gives the protein CASTRSGSTDEQFF.

The chain links TRBV5-5 to TRBJ1-1, with 7 bases aligning to TRBD1. This CDR3 has 14 residues. The V gene's germline CDR1 is SGHKS and CDR2 YYEKEE (reference sequence). V lost 7 bases and J lost 3; bases outside the gene matches: 9. The CDR3 DNA follows: TGTGCCAGCGGACTCTCCGGGACAGACACTGAAGCTTTCTTT. It codes for CASGLSGTDTEAFF.

V usage is TRBV15 and J usage is TRBJ2-7; TRBD1 matches at 10 bases. The CDR3 is 14 amino acids. V was pared by 3 bases and J by 6 bases, with 5 bases of the junction left unmatched. CDR1 and CDR2 (germline): LNHNV, YYDKDF (reference sequence). The CDR3 here is CATSSETGGFEQYF. The CDR3 DNA sequence: TGTGCCACCAGCAGCGAGACAGGGGGCTTCGAGCAGTACTTC.

The chain carries TRBV6-1 and TRBJ2-1; 14 nucleotides agree with TRBD2. The V gene end was trimmed by 3 bases and the J gene end by 2 bases; junction bases not matched to a gene: 9. The CDR3 is made up of 19 amino acids. Germline assignment: CDR1 MNHNS and CDR2 SASEGT. The CDR3 DNA is TGTGCCAGCAGTGACCCCGGGACTAGCGGGAGTGTCGCCTACAATGAGCAGTTCTTC. Translating it yields CASSDPGTSGSVAYNEQFF.

For this clone: Other DNA variants within this sample encode the same CDR3. This sequence joins TRBV5-1 and TRBJ2-3; no definite D call. CDR3 size: 15 residues. Germline loops: CDR1 SGHRS, CDR2 YFSETQ. Trimming cost V 0 bases and J 0 bases, with 8 bases left between them. The CDR3 protein is CASSLDSPSTDTQYF. CDR3 nucleotides: TGCGCCAGCAGCTTGGATAGTCCTAGCACAGATACGCAGTATTTT.

The gene calls are TRBV4-3 and TRBJ1-5; D might be TRBD1 (5 bases). Germline V gene sequence: CDR1 LGHNA, CDR2 YSLEER. V was shortened by 6 bases and J by 0 bases, with 12 bases between the two germline ends. The CDR3 covers 15 residues. CDR3 sequence (DNA): TGCGCCAGCAGTCCGAGCGACAGTAGCAATCAGCCCCAGCATTTT. It yields the protein CASSPSDSSNQPQHF.

The chain combines TRBV5-1 with TRBJ2-2; 8 bases line up with TRBD1. The V segment lost 0 bases and the J segment 2 bases; nucleotides outside the gene matches: 3. The germline V gene has CDR1 SGHRS and CDR2 YFSETQ. The CDR3 is made up of 16 amino acids. The CDR3: CASSLDPGGNTGELFF. Written as DNA, the CDR3 is TGCGCCAGCAGCTTGGACCCAGGGGGCAACACCGGGGAGCTGTTTTTT.

The DNA for the CDR3 is TGTGCCAGTCAGATTCCCGGGACAGGGACAAATGAGCAGTTCTTC. It yields the protein CASQIPGTGTNEQFF. V and J are TRBV25-1 and TRBJ2-1; 9 bases map to TRBD1. J lost 7 bases, V lost 9 bases, and 13 bases had no gene match. Germline values: CDR1 MGHDK, CDR2 SYGVNS. The CDR3 is made up of 15 amino acids.